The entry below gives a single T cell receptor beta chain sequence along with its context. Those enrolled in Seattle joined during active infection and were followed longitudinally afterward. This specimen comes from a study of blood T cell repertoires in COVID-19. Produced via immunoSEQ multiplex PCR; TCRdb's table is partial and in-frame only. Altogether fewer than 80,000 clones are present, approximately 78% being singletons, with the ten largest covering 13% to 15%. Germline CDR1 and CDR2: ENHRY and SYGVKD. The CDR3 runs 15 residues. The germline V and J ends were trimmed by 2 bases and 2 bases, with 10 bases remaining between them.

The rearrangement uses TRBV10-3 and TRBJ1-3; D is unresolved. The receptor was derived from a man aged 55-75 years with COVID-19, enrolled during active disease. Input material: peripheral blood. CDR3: CAISEASNTGNTIYF. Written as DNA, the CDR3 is TGTGCCATCAGTGAGGCATCCAACACTGGAAACACCATATATTTT.